These 30 T cell receptor beta chains were all obtained from the same sample, sequenced in a study of blood T cell repertoires in COVID-19. The assay was immunoSEQ multiplex PCR, and TCRdb's table has in-frame clones only and misses some. The table has roughly 59,000 clones, approximately 82% seen once; the top ten hold approximately 12%. The sequenced material came from peripheral blood. The receptor source for this set is an older man with acute or convalescent COVID-19.

The gene calls are TRBV6-6 and TRBJ1-1; 12 bases are shared with TRBD1. The CDR3 is made up of 17 amino acids. CDR1 and CDR2 (germline): MNHNY, SVGAGI (reference sequence). V lost 5 bases, J lost 1 base, and 8 bases stayed unmatched. The CDR3 sequence: CASSRDRGRKGNTEAFF. In DNA, the CDR3 is TGTGCCAGCAGTCGGGACAGGGGGCGAAAGGGGAACACTGAAGCTTTCTTT.

This clone was seen more than once but under ten times. This chain links TRBV29-1 with TRBJ2-7, with a possible D match to TRBD2 (6 bases). This CDR3 region has 14 residues. Germline values: CDR1 SQVTM, CDR2 ANQGSEA. V was clipped by 2 bases and J by 4 bases, with 15 bases between them. The CDR3 sequence is CSVEFGSGGYEQYF. CDR3 nucleotides: TGCAGCGTTGAATTCGGGTCTGGGGGGTACGAGCAGTACTTC.

V usage is TRBV5-6 and J usage is TRBJ1-3; D possibly corresponds to TRBD1 (5 bases). Germline V gene sequence: CDR1 SGHDT, CDR2 YYEEEE. The V end lost 4 bases, the J end lost 0 bases, and 11 bases lay between the germline ends. The CDR3 extends over 15 amino acids. CDR3 sequence: CASSLRGGSGNTIYF. The CDR3 nucleotides are TGTGCCAGCAGCCTCCGGGGGGGCTCTGGAAACACCATATATTTT.

The chain has TRBV24-1 and TRBJ1-2; a weak D match, TRBD1 (5 bases). The CDR3 extends over 12 amino acids. Trimming shortened V by 3 bases and J by 4 bases, and 5 bases separated the two germline ends. Germline assignment: CDR1 KGHDR and CDR2 SFDVKD. Here the CDR3 DNA reads TGTGCCACCAGTGATCAGGGCTATGGCTACACCTTC. As protein: CATSDQGYGYTF.

The rearrangement links TRBV6-5 to TRBJ1-1, with 7 bases fitting TRBD1. CDR1 MNHEY and CDR2 SVGAGI come from the germline V gene. This CDR3 spans 13 amino acids. V trimming: 7 bases; J trimming: 5 bases; junction bases outside the gene matches: 7. DNA for the CDR3: TGTGCCAGCACCCTGCAGGGGGGAACTGAAGCTTTCTTT. Protein sequence: CASTLQGGTEAFF.

This sequence joins TRBV21-1 and TRBJ1-1; TRBD1 is the table's D call, not checked against the DNA. TRBV21-1 is a pseudogene locus. CDR3 length: 17 amino acids. CDR3 protein: CASSPHRGQVLNTEAFF. The DNA for the CDR3 is TGTGCCAGCAGCCCCCACAGGGGGCAGGTCCTGAACACTGAAGCTTTCTTT.

The rearrangement links TRBV6-5 to TRBJ1-5; TRBD1 aligns across 8 bases. The CDR3 runs 14 residues. In germline, CDR1 is MNHEY, CDR2 SVGAGI. J lost 2 bases, V lost 6 bases, and 3 bases had no gene match. CDR3 sequence reads: CASSQGQGNQPQHF. The CDR3 nucleotides read TGTGCCAGCAGCCAGGGACAGGGCAATCAGCCCCAGCATTTT.

The chain uses TRBV3-1 (or the pseudogene TRBV3-2) and TRBJ1-2; D may be TRBD1 (6 bases). CDR1 LGHDT and CDR2 YNNKEL come from the germline V gene (reference sequence). The CDR3 sequence is 15 residues long. Trimming left V 4 bases short and J 2 bases short, with 14 bases between. CDR3 loop: CASSLGGGGNYGYTF. CDR3 in DNA: TGTGCCAGCAGCCTCGGAGGGGGGGGAAACTATGGCTACACCTTC.

This clone was counted once. The chain is built from TRBV5-1 and TRBJ1-2; D not certain. Deletions cut 0 bases from V and 4 bases from J, with 10 bases between. The CDR3 runs to 14 residues. The germline V gene has CDR1 SGHRS and CDR2 YFSETQ. The CDR3, as DNA: TGCGCCAGCAGCTTGGGCGATCGCGCCTATGGCTACACCTTC. Protein sequence: CASSLGDRAYGYTF.

The rearrangement uses TRBV4-2 and TRBJ1-3; D not resolved. The length of the CDR3 is 16 residues. CDR1 is LGHNA and CDR2 is YNFKEQ in the germline V gene. V lost 0 bases and J 2 bases, leaving 11 bases between the germline ends. CDR3 nucleotide sequence: TGTGCCAGCAGCCAAGATTTGGAGGGCACTGGAAACACCATATATTTT. It is translated as CASSQDLEGTGNTIYF.

This clone was detected only a few times. This chain connects TRBV30 to TRBJ1-4; weak D call: TRBD1 (6 bases). The CDR3 contains 15 residues. Germline V lookup: CDR1 GTSNPN, CDR2 SVGIG (reference sequence). Between the trimmed V and J ends, which lost 0 bases and 3 bases, there was a span of 11 bases. CDR3 amino acids: CAWSVEGQSNEKLFF. The CDR3 DNA reads as TGTGCCTGGAGTGTCGAAGGACAGTCTAATGAAAAACTGTTTTTT.

This chain uses TRBV7-9 with TRBJ2-7, with 11 bases that match TRBD2. The CDR3 runs to 15 residues. Germline lookup yields CDR1 SEHNR and CDR2 FQNEAQ (reference sequence). Unmatched junction bases numbered 10, after V lost 6 bases and J lost 6 bases. As DNA, the CDR3 is TGTGCCAGCAGTTCAATAGCGGGAGGGCCGGTCGAGCAGTACTTC. Amino acid sequence: CASSSIAGGPVEQYF.

This clone occurred a few times. The V and J genes are TRBV30 and TRBJ2-7; 11 bases are a match to TRBD2. In germline, CDR1 is GTSNPN, CDR2 SVGIG (reference sequence). The CDR3 is 14 residues long. J was trimmed by 3 bases and V by 2 bases; bases with no gene match: 3. CDR3 amino acids: CAWSTLAGDYEQYF. DNA for the CDR3: TGTGCCTGGAGTACACTAGCGGGAGACTACGAGCAGTACTTC.

This clone appeared a few times. The chain is built from TRBV5-1 and TRBJ1-1; D gene uncertain. Trimming took 0 bases from V and 2 from J, leaving 8 bases between them. In germline, CDR1 is SGHRS, CDR2 YFSETQ. CDR3 length equals 14 residues. The DNA for the CDR3 is TGCGCCAGCAGCTTGGCCCCACAAAACACTGAAGCTTTCTTT. Its translation: CASSLAPQNTEAFF.

The V gene is TRBV18, the J gene TRBJ2-7; D not resolved. The length of the CDR3 is 15 residues. V shed 1 base and J shed 5 bases, with 15 bases lying between them. The germline CDR1 and CDR2 sequences are KGHSH and LQKENI. This chain's CDR3 is CASSPLGNRVDEQYF. CDR3 sequence (DNA): TGTGCCAGCTCACCACTAGGTAATCGGGTCGACGAGCAGTACTTC. The full variable domain, completed using reference TRBV18 and TRBJ2-7, is NAGVMQNPRHLVRRRGQEARLRCSPMKGHSHVYWYRQLPEEGLKFMVYLQKENIIDESGMPKERFSAEFPKEGPSILRIQQVVRGDSAAYFCASSPLGNRVDEQYFGPGTRLTVT.

In this sample, this clone turned up once. This chain connects TRBV5-1 to TRBJ2-2, with 7 bases fitting TRBD2. The CDR3 runs 14 residues. In germline, CDR1 is SGHRS, CDR2 YFSETQ. Germline trimming cut 5 bases from V and 3 bases from J; bases unmatched to any gene: 4. In DNA, the CDR3 is TGCGCCAGCAGTCTTAGCGGGTACACCGGGGAGCTGTTTTTT. Protein sequence: CASSLSGYTGELFF.

This chain joins TRBV9 and TRBJ2-7; tentatively, D is TRBD2 (5 bases). The V end was cut by 4 bases, the J end by 0 bases, with 11 bases between. The CDR3 has 14 residues. From germline, CDR1 is SGDLS and CDR2 YYNGEE. CDR3 DNA sequence: TGTGCCAGCAGCCCCCGGACTGACTCCTACGAGCAGTACTTC. Its translation: CASSPRTDSYEQYF.

The chain recombines TRBV3-1 (or the pseudogene TRBV3-2) with TRBJ2-5, with D possibly being TRBD2 (6 bases). There are 15 residues in the CDR3. The germline gives CDR1 LGHDT, CDR2 YNNKEL (reference sequence). Trimming cost V 0 bases and J 5 bases, with 13 bases left between them. In DNA form, the CDR3 reads TGTGCCAGCAGCCAAGATCCGGGGGTGCCGGAGACCCAGTACTTC. It encodes CASSQDPGVPETQYF.

This rearrangement joins TRBV6-6 to TRBJ2-2; maybe TRBD2 (6 bases). Germline CDR1 reads MNHNY; CDR2 reads SVGAGI (reference sequence). CDR3 length equals 13 residues. The V gene lost 4 bases and the J gene lost 5 bases, with 8 bases spanning the gap. The CDR3 sequence is CASSFGLTGELFF. In DNA form, the CDR3 reads TGTGCCAGCAGTTTCGGACTAACCGGGGAGCTGTTTTTT.

This clone was recorded only once. The CDR3 DNA reads as TGCGCCAGCAGCCCGACGGTAGGGGGCAATCAGCCCCAGCATTTT. Translation: CASSPTVGGNQPQHF. The chain is built from TRBV5-1 and TRBJ1-5, with TRBD1 as a possible D gene (5 bases). Germline V gives CDR1 SGHRS, CDR2 YFSETQ. The CDR3 loop spans 15 amino acids. With 4 bases removed from V and 2 bases from J, the gap between germline ends came to 13 bases.

The V gene is TRBV10-3, the J gene TRBJ1-3, with D hard to call. Germline V gene lookup returns CDR1 ENHRY and CDR2 SYGVKD. This CDR3 comprises 13 residues. V lost 0 bases to trimming and J lost 4 bases, with 4 bases between them. CDR3 loop: CAISESEGNTIYF. The CDR3 DNA follows: TGTGCCATCAGTGAGTCGGAGGGAAACACCATATATTTT.

As for this clone: At the DNA level, this CDR3 is encoded by other sequences in the same sample as well. J is TRBJ1-1 and V is TRBV30; D is perhaps TRBD1 (5 bases). Trimming removed 2 bases at V and 1 base at J, with 8 bases between. The CDR3 sequence is 13 residues long. The germline CDR1 and CDR2 sequences are GTSNPN and SVGIG (reference sequence). DNA for the CDR3: TGTGCCTGGAGTATTGGACAGAACACTGAAGCTTTCTTT. Translated, it gives CAWSIGQNTEAFF.

This chain connects TRBV2 to TRBJ2-1, with D perhaps TRBD2 (6 bases). This CDR3 comprises 15 residues. V shed 7 bases and J shed 0 bases, with 13 bases lying between them. Per the germline V gene, CDR1 is SNHLY and CDR2 is FYNNEI. CDR3 region: CASNKLAGSYNEQFF. The CDR3 DNA sequence: TGTGCCAGCAACAAACTAGCAGGCTCCTACAATGAGCAGTTCTTC. Combining the CDR3 with reference TRBV2 and TRBJ2-1 gives the whole variable domain EPEVTQTPSHQVTQMGQEVILRCVPISNHLYFYWYRQILGQKVEFLVSFYNNEISEKSEIFDDQFSVERPDGSNFTLKIRSTKLEDSAMYFCASNKLAGSYNEQFFGPGTRLTVL.

V gene TRBV7-8 combines with J gene TRBJ2-5; tentative D call: TRBD2 (5 bases). CDR1 and CDR2 from the germline V gene are SGHVS and FQNEAQ. The CDR3 consists of 13 residues. With 10 bases removed from V and 4 bases from J, the gap between germline ends came to 16 bases. The CDR3 region is CAMAGLDLETQYF. CDR3 sequence (DNA): TGTGCCATGGCGGGCCTCGACCTAGAGACCCAGTACTTC.

The chain combines TRBV24-1 with TRBJ1-1, with D possibly TRBD1 on 5 matching bases. Germline V gene sequence: CDR1 KGHDR, CDR2 SFDVKD. Between the trimmed V and J ends, which lost 2 bases and 3 bases, there was a span of 12 bases. The CDR3 has 15 residues. Written as DNA, the CDR3 is TGTGCCACCAGTGATTCCAGGGAGGGAGACACTGAAGCTTTCTTT. It translates to CATSDSREGDTEAFF.

CDR3 protein: CASAGTVYNEQFF. The CDR3 region has the DNA TGTGCCAGTGCCGGGACAGTCTACAATGAGCAGTTCTTC. V usage is TRBV27 and J usage is TRBJ2-1, with 7 bases that match TRBD1. Trimming took 9 bases from V and 3 from J; bases not matched to a gene: 5. The CDR3 consists of 13 residues. In germline, CDR1 is MNHEY, CDR2 SMNVEV (reference sequence).

The chain uses TRBV24-1 and TRBJ2-3; 11 bases agree with TRBD2. Germline V gives CDR1 KGHDR, CDR2 SFDVKD. The V gene end was trimmed by 1 base and the J gene end by 4 bases; junction bases not matched to a gene: 9. The CDR3 runs to 18 residues. Here the CDR3 DNA reads TGTGCCACCAGTGATTTACCATTTAGCGGGAGGGACGCAGATACGCAGTATTTT. Its protein product is CATSDLPFSGRDADTQYF.

The chain uses TRBV5-1 and TRBJ1-5, with TRBD1 matching 11 bases. This CDR3 region has 15 residues. Germline-derived CDR1 and CDR2 are SGHRS and YFSETQ. J lost 4 bases, V lost 5 bases, and 5 bases had no gene match. The chain's CDR3 is CASSLGTGGNQPQHF. The CDR3, as DNA: TGCGCCAGCAGTCTGGGGACAGGGGGTAATCAGCCCCAGCATTTT.

This chain links TRBV5-1 with TRBJ2-5; 8 positions match TRBD1. The CDR3 length is 15 residues. In germline, CDR1 is SGHRS, CDR2 YFSETQ. V was pared by 4 bases and J by 1 base, with 6 bases of the junction left unmatched. The CDR3 spells CASSQGQAIQETQYF. CDR3 nucleotide sequence: TGCGCCAGCAGCCAGGGACAGGCGATCCAAGAGACCCAGTACTTC.

CDR3 nucleotides: TGTGCCAGCAGCTTAGAACTAGCGGATTACAATGAGCAGTTCTTC. Protein sequence: CASSLELADYNEQFF. The chain is built from TRBV7-8 and TRBJ2-1, with 8 bases fitting TRBD2. V lost 1 base and J lost 4; bases outside the gene matches: 3. Germline CDR1 SGHVS, CDR2 FQNEAQ. The CDR3 length is 15 residues.